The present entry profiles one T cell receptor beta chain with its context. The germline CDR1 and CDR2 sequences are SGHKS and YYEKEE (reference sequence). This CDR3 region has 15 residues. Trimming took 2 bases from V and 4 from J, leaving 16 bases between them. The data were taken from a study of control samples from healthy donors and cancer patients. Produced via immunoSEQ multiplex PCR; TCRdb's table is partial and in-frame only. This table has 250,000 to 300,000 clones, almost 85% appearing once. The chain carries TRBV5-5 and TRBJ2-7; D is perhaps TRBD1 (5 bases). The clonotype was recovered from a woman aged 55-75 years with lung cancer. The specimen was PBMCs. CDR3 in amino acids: CASSFRLQQGYEQYF. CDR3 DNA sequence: TGTGCCAGCAGCTTCCGCCTACAGCAGGGTTACGAGCAGTACTTC.